The rows below give T cell receptor beta chains drawn from one sample of a study of CXCR3-negative and CXCR3-positive naive CD8 T cells. After re-calling the 5' RACE reads, TCRdb lists one entry per CDR3 protein, DNA absent. The listing contains roughly 48,000 distinct CDR3 sequences. Sequencing was performed on memory CD8+ T cells from blood. These receptor sequences come from a human donor in good health. Some clones in this sample may be carry-over from other donors' samples. Each CDR3 is given with its conserved first and last residue.

V gene: TRBV12-3/TRBV12-4; J gene: TRBJ1-1; CDR3 protein: CASSMGQHTEAFF
V gene: TRBV12-3/TRBV12-4; J gene: TRBJ2-1; CDR3 protein: CASSLQVNEQFF
V gene: TRBV3-1; J gene: TRBJ2-7; CDR3 protein: CASSQDGSYEQYF
V gene: TRBV4-2; J gene: TRBJ2-7; CDR3 protein: CASSQGQGVYEQYF
V gene: TRBV5-5; J gene: TRBJ2-7; CDR3 protein: CASSLEQGPSYEQYF
V gene: TRBV28; J gene: TRBJ2-3; CDR3 protein: CASSPDRHTDTQYF
V gene: TRBV28; J gene: TRBJ2-7; CDR3 protein: CASSGAPVGQYF
V gene: TRBV23-1; J gene: TRBJ1-5; CDR3 protein: CASRGINLWVNQPQHF
V gene: TRBV7-9; J gene: TRBJ1-2; CDR3 protein: CASSLGPLTGQGDYGYTF
V gene: TRBV27; J gene: TRBJ2-7; CDR3 protein: CASKNLGSYEQYF
V gene: TRBV6-4; J gene: TRBJ2-5; CDR3 protein: CASSDSGETQYF
V gene: TRBV5-1; J gene: TRBJ2-1; CDR3 protein: CASSASGAYNEQFF
V gene: TRBV28; J gene: TRBJ1-3; CDR3 protein: CASSLGQAGNTTYF
V gene: TRBV6-2/TRBV6-3; J gene: TRBJ2-3; CDR3 protein: CASSYDPGTDTQYF
V gene: TRBV6-5; J gene: TRBJ2-7; CDR3 protein: CASSYGGVSYEQYF
V gene: TRBV7-6; J gene: TRBJ2-1; CDR3 protein: CASSLTSGSRDEQFF
V gene: TRBV7-9; J gene: TRBJ2-7; CDR3 protein: CASSLGANPLVDYEQYF
V gene: TRBV28; J gene: TRBJ2-5; CDR3 protein: CASNLPGLAGETQYF
V gene: TRBV6-2/TRBV6-3; J gene: TRBJ1-1; CDR3 protein: CASSYSSGLGTEAFF
V gene: TRBV28; J gene: TRBJ2-7; CDR3 protein: CASSLGEPYEQYF
V gene: TRBV28; J gene: TRBJ1-2; CDR3 protein: CASRLMSGNGYTF
V gene: TRBV4-3; J gene: TRBJ2-3; CDR3 protein: CASSPRGSGGADTQYF
V gene: TRBV7-9; J gene: TRBJ2-7; CDR3 protein: CASGIADPYEQYF
V gene: TRBV7-8; J gene: TRBJ2-7; CDR3 protein: CASSLVGQSYEQYF
V gene: TRBV5-6; J gene: TRBJ1-5; CDR3 protein: CASSLLGDQPQHF
V gene: TRBV29-1; J gene: TRBJ2-7; CDR3 protein: CSVDRGDSYEQYF
V gene: TRBV14; J gene: TRBJ1-1; CDR3 protein: CASSQRVRTEAFF
V gene: TRBV12-3/TRBV12-4; J gene: TRBJ1-5; CDR3 protein: CASSSGGDNQPQHF
V gene: TRBV9; J gene: TRBJ2-1; CDR3 protein: CASSVLAGGAYNEQFF
V gene: TRBV27; J gene: TRBJ1-1; CDR3 protein: CASSRQGGATEAFF
V gene: TRBV23-1; J gene: TRBJ2-5; CDR3 protein: CASSLPRDRGLETQYF